Below are 23 T cell receptor beta chains sequenced from a single sample in a study of CD8 T cells in Susac syndrome. The RNA, 0.5 to 1 ug, was put through reverse transcription using random hexamers. In TCRdb, the immunoSEQ multiplex PCR reads were re-called with MiXCR into one record per CDR3 protein. The sample gives 150,000 to 200,000 distinct CDR3 sequences, 93% of which show up once; around 0.13% is in the top ten. Sequencing was done on a sample of CD4+ T cells from PBMCs. The source is a human donor in good health.

Here the CDR3 DNA reads TGCAGCGTTGCGGGACGGCAGAACACTGAAGCTTTCTTT. This encodes CSVAGRQNTEAFF. This sequence joins TRBV29-1 and TRBJ1-1; D is perhaps TRBD1 (5 bases). The CDR3 contains 13 residues. V lost 4 bases and J lost 1, with 10 bases in between. Germline values: CDR1 SQVTM, CDR2 ANQGSEA.

The chain uses TRBV7-2 and TRBJ1-5; TRBD1 matches at 7 bases. Germline CDR1 reads SGHTA; CDR2 reads FQGNSA. The V and J ends lost 4 bases and 6 bases, in that order; junction bases with no gene match: 6. The CDR3 length is 14 residues. CDR3 loop: CASSSRQGGQPQHF. CDR3 nucleotide sequence: TGTGCCAGCAGCTCCCGACAGGGAGGTCAGCCCCAGCATTTT.

This sequence joins TRBV29-1 and TRBJ2-1; D is perhaps TRBD1 (6 bases). This CDR3 is 15 amino acids long. Trimming took off 3 bases at V and 0 bases at J, with 12 bases between the two ends. CDR1 and CDR2 from the germline V gene are SQVTM and ANQGSEA. CDR3 region: CSVEGHQSSYNEQFF. The DNA of the CDR3 is TGCAGCGTTGAGGGACACCAAAGCTCCTACAATGAGCAGTTCTTC.

The J gene is TRBJ2-5, the V gene TRBV5-1, with 7 bases matching TRBD2. V shed 5 bases and J 2 bases; nucleotides not matched to a gene: 9. Germline V gene data show CDR1 as SGHRS and CDR2 as YFSETQ. The CDR3 loop spans 15 amino acids. The CDR3 protein is CASSLRPGGQETQYF. In DNA, the CDR3 is TGCGCCAGCAGTTTAAGACCGGGGGGACAAGAGACCCAGTACTTC.

The CDR3 spells CASSQAVVSYEQYF. In nucleotides, the CDR3 is TGTGCCAGCAGCCAAGCCGTCGTCTCCTACGAGCAGTACTTC. This chain joins TRBV3-1 and TRBJ2-7; no reliable D call. The CDR3 consists of 14 residues. Trimming took 1 base from V and 0 from J, leaving 7 bases between them. CDR1 and CDR2 (germline): LGHDT, YNNKEL (reference sequence).

J is TRBJ2-2 and V is TRBV5-4, with D unresolved. The CDR3 length is 15 residues. Germline V gives CDR1 SGHNT, CDR2 YYREEE (reference sequence). V was shortened by 1 base and J by 1 base, with 8 bases between the two germline ends. Written as DNA, the CDR3 is TGTGCCAGCAGCTTGTACCTACAGAACACCGGGGAGCTGTTTTTT. Protein: CASSLYLQNTGELFF.

This rearrangement joins TRBV9 to TRBJ2-1, with TRBD2 matching over 7 bases. The V segment lost 1 base and the J segment 5 bases; nucleotides outside the gene matches: 6. Germline CDR1 and CDR2: SGDLS and YYNGEE. The CDR3 runs 15 residues. DNA for the CDR3: TGTGCCAGCAGCGTATATGGGACTACTAACAATGAGCAGTTCTTC. Amino acid sequence: CASSVYGTTNNEQFF.

This sequence joins TRBV30 and TRBJ2-3; D may be TRBD2 (5 bases). CDR1 is GTSNPN and CDR2 is SVGIG in the germline V gene (reference sequence). CDR3 size: 14 residues. V dropped 2 bases and J dropped 5 bases, with 14 bases sitting between them. CDR3 nucleotides: TGTGCCTGGAGTACCCCCTCGGAGGTAGATACGCAGTATTTT. This gives the protein CAWSTPSEVDTQYF.

The genes are TRBV29-1 and TRBJ2-1; 7 bases are shared with TRBD1. Germline assignment: CDR1 SQVTM and CDR2 ANQGSEA. This CDR3 is 14 amino acids long. Germline trimming cut 2 bases from V and 4 bases from J; bases unmatched to any gene: 5. The CDR3 loop reads CSVEPGQPYNEQFF. CDR3 coding DNA: TGCAGCGTTGAACCGGGACAGCCGTACAATGAGCAGTTCTTC.

This clonotype has only a few counts. The CDR3 DNA reads TGTGCCTGGACCCCTGACAGGGTTCCCTACGAGCAGTACTTC. Translating it yields CAWTPDRVPYEQYF. J is TRBJ2-7 and V is TRBV30; 7 bases are a match to TRBD1. The germline V gene encodes CDR1 GTSNPN and CDR2 SVGIG (reference sequence). This CDR3 comprises 14 residues. V trimming: 4 bases; J trimming: 2 bases; junction bases outside the gene matches: 8.

The rearrangement joins TRBV5-6 to TRBJ2-5, with D possibly matching TRBD1 (6 bases). The CDR3 contains 20 residues. Deletions cut 4 bases from V and 5 bases from J, with 33 bases between. Germline assignment: CDR1 SGHDT and CDR2 YYEEEE. The CDR3 bases are TGTGCCAGCAGCCCGGGCCTGACTGGGCGAGGGGGTGGCCTCGGCGAGACCCAGTACTTC. Protein product: CASSPGLTGRGGGLGETQYF. Full variable domain (rest looked up from reference TRBV5-6 and TRBJ2-5): DAGVTQSPTHLIKTRGQQVTLRCSPKSGHDTVSWYQQALGQGPQFIFQYYEEEERQRGNFPDRFSGHQFPNYSSELNVNALLLGDSALYLCASSPGLTGRGGGLGETQYFGPGTRLLVL.

This clonotype was seen just once. The chain joins TRBV5-1 to TRBJ1-1, with D unresolved. V dropped 4 bases and J dropped 3 bases, with 16 bases sitting between them. The CDR3 extends over 15 amino acids. CDR1 and CDR2 (germline): SGHRS, YFSETQ. Here the CDR3 reads CASSDVKGLYTEAFF. The CDR3, as DNA: TGCGCCAGCAGCGACGTTAAGGGTCTCTACACTGAAGCTTTCTTT. Full variable domain (outside the CDR3, taken from reference TRBV5-1 and TRBJ1-1): KAGVTQTPRYLIKTRGQQVTLSCSPISGHRSVSWYQQTPGQGLQFLFEYFSETQRNKGNFPGRFSGRQFSNSRSEMNVSTLELGDSALYLCASSDVKGLYTEAFFGQGTRLTVV.

The V call is TRBV3-1, the J call TRBJ1-1; a possible D gene is TRBD1 (5 bases). CDR1 is LGHDT, CDR2 YNNKEL, per germline (reference sequence). Trimming took 4 bases from V and 5 from J, leaving 17 bases between them. The CDR3 covers 15 residues. In DNA form, the CDR3 reads TGTGCCAGCAGCCTATTAAGCGCCGGGGGAACTGAAGCTTTCTTT. Translation gives CASSLLSAGGTEAFF.

The chain uses TRBV7-2 and TRBJ2-2, with a possible D match to TRBD2 (6 bases). Per germline, CDR1 SGHTA and CDR2 FQGNSA. The CDR3 contains 14 residues. The V end lost 1 base, the J end lost 7 bases, and 10 bases lay between the germline ends. The CDR3 loop reads CASSLGSGNGELFF. The CDR3 DNA reads as TGTGCCAGCAGCTTAGGTAGCGGAAACGGGGAGCTGTTTTTT.

The chain joins TRBV9 to TRBJ2-5; the D gene is possibly TRBD1 (6 bases). The CDR3 is 16 residues long. Germline V CDR1 and CDR2: SGDLS, YYNGEE. V was trimmed by 1 base and J by 0 bases, leaving 13 bases between them. The CDR3 nucleotides read TGTGCCAGCAGCGTACGAGACAGGACATACCAAGAGACCCAGTACTTC. The encoded protein is CASSVRDRTYQETQYF.

This clonotype turned up a few times. This chain joins TRBV3-1 and TRBJ2-2, with D perhaps matching TRBD2 (6 bases). Trimming cost V 9 bases and J 4 bases, with 12 bases left between them. The CDR3 spans 13 residues. Germline CDR1 is LGHDT and CDR2 is YNNKEL (reference sequence). The CDR3 reads CASRGGATGELFF. The CDR3 region has the DNA TGTGCCAGTCGAGGCGGGGCCACCGGGGAGCTGTTTTTT. The whole variable domain, remainder taken from reference TRBV3-1 and TRBJ2-2, is DTAVSQTPKYLVTQMGNDKSIKCEQNLGHDTMYWYKQDSKKFLKIMFSYNNKELIINETVPNRFSPKSPDKAHLNLHINSLELGDSAVYFCASRGGATGELFFGEGSRLTVL.

Here the CDR3 DNA reads TGTGCCAGCAGCACATCCGGGACAGGGGAGGACGGGGAGCTGTTTTTT. This sequence encodes CASSTSGTGEDGELFF. This chain links TRBV6-1 with TRBJ2-2, with TRBD1 identical over 10 bases. V was clipped by 6 bases and J by 7 bases; unmatched bases: 11. The germline gives CDR1 MNHNS, CDR2 SASEGT. The CDR3 sequence is 16 residues long.

The rearrangement uses TRBV5-1 and TRBJ2-7, with D possibly being TRBD1 (5 bases). Trimming pared 1 base from V and 2 bases from J, leaving 13 bases between. CDR1 SGHRS and CDR2 YFSETQ come from the germline V gene. The CDR3 runs to 15 residues. The CDR3 nucleotides are TGCGCCAGCAGCTTGTGGGCAGGGATTCCCTACGAGCAGTACTTC. Protein sequence: CASSLWAGIPYEQYF.

CDR3 nucleotides: TGTGCCAGTCGCGGGGGGACGAGGGAGACCCAGTACTTC. Protein product: CASRGGTRETQYF. The chain couples TRBV6-5 to TRBJ2-5; TRBD2 aligns across 8 bases. The CDR3 totals 13 residues. The germline gives CDR1 MNHEY, CDR2 SVGAGI. V lost 9 bases and J lost 5; bases outside the gene matches: 8.

The chain couples TRBV4-2 to TRBJ2-1, with D perhaps matching TRBD2 (5 bases). The CDR3 extends over 12 amino acids. Per the germline V gene, CDR1 is LGHNA and CDR2 is YNFKEQ. V was shortened by 1 base and J by 12 bases, with 10 bases between the two germline ends. The CDR3 protein is CASSQVGGRQFF. DNA for the CDR3: TGTGCCAGCAGCCAAGTAGGAGGTCGGCAGTTCTTC.

This chain connects TRBV23-1 to TRBJ2-7; TRBD1 might be the D (5 bases). TRBV23-1 qualifies as an ORF whose function is uncertain. This CDR3 has 14 residues. With 2 bases removed from V and 5 bases from J, the gap between germline ends came to 13 bases. The CDR3 DNA follows: TGCGCCAGCAGTCAAAACCCAGTCAGGGACGAGCAGTACTTC. As protein: CASSQNPVRDEQYF.

V gene TRBV7-9 combines with J gene TRBJ1-5, with unresolved D. V lost 3 bases and J 7 bases, leaving 13 bases between the germline ends. The CDR3 extends over 14 amino acids. Germline-derived CDR1 and CDR2 are SEHNR and FQNEAQ (reference sequence). CDR3 protein: CASSFSYQRQPQHF. In DNA, the CDR3 is TGTGCCAGCAGCTTCAGTTATCAAAGGCAGCCCCAGCATTTT.

This chain joins TRBV5-1 and TRBJ1-2; D call uncertain. Trimming left V 4 bases short and J 4 bases short, with 14 bases between. This CDR3 spans 14 amino acids. Per the germline V gene, CDR1 is SGHRS and CDR2 is YFSETQ. This CDR3 reads CASSPAEGLYGYTF. The CDR3 nucleotides are TGCGCCAGCAGCCCGGCGGAAGGCCTCTATGGCTACACCTTC. Filled out from reference TRBV5-1 and TRBJ1-2, the complete variable domain reads KAGVTQTPRYLIKTRGQQVTLSCSPISGHRSVSWYQQTPGQGLQFLFEYFSETQRNKGNFPGRFSGRQFSNSRSEMNVSTLELGDSALYLCASSPAEGLYGYTFGSGTRLTVV.